Listed below are T cell receptor beta chains from one sample, sequenced in a study of T cell responses to AZD1222 COVID-19 vaccine. Profiled with immunoSEQ multiplex PCR; TCRdb holds only in-frame clones, not every one. The table shows 150,000 or so clones, with about 90% occurring only once. Source: peripheral blood, taken 28 days after the second AZD1222 dose. All receptors come from an adult who received the AZD1222 COVID-19 vaccine. The CDR3 runs from the conserved cysteine through the conserved F or W.

V: TRBV6-5; J: TRBJ1-1; CDR3: CASSRARGADEAFF
V: TRBV6-2/TRBV6-3; J: TRBJ2-3; CDR3: CASSLEEPKLGKDSDTQYF
V: TRBV6-2/TRBV6-3; J: TRBJ2-1; CDR3: CASSPRGAHYNEQFF
V: TRBV7-2; J: TRBJ2-3; CDR3: CASSLGSGRTTDTQYF
V: TRBV28; J: TRBJ1-2; CDR3: CASSFGEGTFRGYTF
V: TRBV28; J: TRBJ2-3; CDR3: CASSFTRTHSTDTQYF
V: TRBV28; J: TRBJ2-1; CDR3: CVLKPALLLSRSYNEQFF
V: TRBV9; J: TRBJ2-1; CDR3: CASSVAGTSYNEQFF
V: TRBV14; J: TRBJ2-7; CDR3: CASSPLGLAGGTGEQYF
V: TRBV2; J: TRBJ1-4; CDR3: CASSAQGEKLFF
V: TRBV19; J: TRBJ1-1; CDR3: CASSTTGSNEAFF
V: TRBV5-4; J: TRBJ2-1; CDR3: CASSRTEYNEQFF
V: TRBV24-1; J: TRBJ2-5; CDR3: CATSDPEETQYF
V: TRBV5-4; J: TRBJ2-1; CDR3: CASSKEQGYNEQFF
V: TRBV12-3/TRBV12-4; J: TRBJ1-1; CDR3: CASSPQAVTEAFF
V: TRBV5-6; J: TRBJ1-1; CDR3: CASSPTAKRTGTNTEAFF
V: TRBV2; J: TRBJ2-3; CDR3: CASSEPTGLALADTQYF
V: TRBV5-1; J: TRBJ2-3; CDR3: CASSLEVGRPTDTQYF
V: TRBV9; J: TRBJ1-6; CDR3: CASSVEWDRGNSPLHF
V: TRBV7-9; J: TRBJ1-5; CDR3: CASSPGRQGGPQHF
V: TRBV7-9; J: TRBJ2-3; CDR3: CASSLDTDTQYF
V: TRBV7-9; J: TRBJ2-7; CDR3: CASSPLLPGGEQYF
V: TRBV7-2; J: TRBJ1-3; CDR3: CASSLGAGASSGNTIYF
V: TRBV19; J: TRBJ1-1; CDR3: CASSIKVLGTEAFF
V: TRBV5-6; J: TRBJ2-7; CDR3: CASSTWTLAETYEQYF
V: TRBV19; J: TRBJ1-1; CDR3: CASASGSRTEAFF
V: TRBV19; J: TRBJ2-1; CDR3: CASSLRTSGAGNEQFF
V: TRBV7-9; J: TRBJ2-5; CDR3: CASSRGQETQYF
V: TRBV24-1; J: TRBJ2-2; CDR3: CATGWGTNTGELFF
V: TRBV7-6; J: TRBJ1-1; CDR3: CASSLMDHNTEAFF
V: TRBV24-1; J: TRBJ2-6; CDR3: CATSDRTGPTSGANVLTF